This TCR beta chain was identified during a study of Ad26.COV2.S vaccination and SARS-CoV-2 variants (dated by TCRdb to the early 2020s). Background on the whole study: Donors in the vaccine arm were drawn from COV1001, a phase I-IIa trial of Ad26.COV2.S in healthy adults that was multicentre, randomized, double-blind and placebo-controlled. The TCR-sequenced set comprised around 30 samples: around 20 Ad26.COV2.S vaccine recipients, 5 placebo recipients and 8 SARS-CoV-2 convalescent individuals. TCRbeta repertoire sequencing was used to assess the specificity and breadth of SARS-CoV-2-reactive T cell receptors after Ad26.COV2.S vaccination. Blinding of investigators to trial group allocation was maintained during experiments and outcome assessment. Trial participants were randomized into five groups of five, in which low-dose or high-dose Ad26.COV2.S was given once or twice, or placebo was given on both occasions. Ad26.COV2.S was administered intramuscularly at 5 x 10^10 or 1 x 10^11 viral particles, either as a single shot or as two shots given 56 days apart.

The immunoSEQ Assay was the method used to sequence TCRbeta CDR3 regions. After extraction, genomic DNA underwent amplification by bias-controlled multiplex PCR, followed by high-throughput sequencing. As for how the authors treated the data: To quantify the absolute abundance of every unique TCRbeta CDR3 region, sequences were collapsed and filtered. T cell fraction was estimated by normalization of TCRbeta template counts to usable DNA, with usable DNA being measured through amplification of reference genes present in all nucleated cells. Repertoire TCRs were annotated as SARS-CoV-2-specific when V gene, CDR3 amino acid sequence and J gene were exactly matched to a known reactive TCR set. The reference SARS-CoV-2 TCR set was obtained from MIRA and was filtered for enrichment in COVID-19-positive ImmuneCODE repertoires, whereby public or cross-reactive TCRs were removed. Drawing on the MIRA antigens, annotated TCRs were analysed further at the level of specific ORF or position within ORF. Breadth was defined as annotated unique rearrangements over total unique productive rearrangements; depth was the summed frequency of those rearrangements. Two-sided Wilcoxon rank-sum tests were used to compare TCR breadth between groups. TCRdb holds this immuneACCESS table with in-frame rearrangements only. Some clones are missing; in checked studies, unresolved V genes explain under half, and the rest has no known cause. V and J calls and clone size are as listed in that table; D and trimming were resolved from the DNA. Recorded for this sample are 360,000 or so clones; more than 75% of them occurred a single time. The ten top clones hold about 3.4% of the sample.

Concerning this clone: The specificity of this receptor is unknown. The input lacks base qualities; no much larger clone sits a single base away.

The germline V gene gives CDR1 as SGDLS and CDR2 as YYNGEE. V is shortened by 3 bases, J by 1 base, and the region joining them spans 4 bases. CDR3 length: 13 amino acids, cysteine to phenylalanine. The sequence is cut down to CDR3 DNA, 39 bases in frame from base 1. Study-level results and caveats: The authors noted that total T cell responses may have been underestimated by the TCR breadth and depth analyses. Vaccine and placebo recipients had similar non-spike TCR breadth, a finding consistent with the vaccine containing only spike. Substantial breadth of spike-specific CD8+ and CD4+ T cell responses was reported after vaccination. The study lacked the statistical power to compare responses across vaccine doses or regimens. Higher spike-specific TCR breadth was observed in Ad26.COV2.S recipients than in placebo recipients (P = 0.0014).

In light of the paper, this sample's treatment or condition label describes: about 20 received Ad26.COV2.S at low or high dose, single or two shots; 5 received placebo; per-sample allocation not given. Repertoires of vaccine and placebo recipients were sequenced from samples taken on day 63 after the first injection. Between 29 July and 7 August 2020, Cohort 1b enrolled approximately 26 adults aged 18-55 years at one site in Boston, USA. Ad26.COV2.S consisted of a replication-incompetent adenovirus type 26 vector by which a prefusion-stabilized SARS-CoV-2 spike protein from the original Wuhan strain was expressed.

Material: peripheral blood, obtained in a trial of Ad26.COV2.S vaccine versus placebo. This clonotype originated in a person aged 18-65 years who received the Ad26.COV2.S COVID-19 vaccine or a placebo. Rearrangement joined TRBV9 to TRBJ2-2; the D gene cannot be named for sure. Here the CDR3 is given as CASSDKNTGELFF. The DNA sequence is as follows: TGTGCCAGCAGCGACAAGAACACCGGGGAGCTGTTTTTT.